One and the same sample provided the 14 T cell receptor beta chains below, sequenced in a study of blood T cell repertoires in COVID-19. Clones were sequenced by immunoSEQ multiplex PCR, and TCRdb holds only the in-frame ones, with some missing. Seen here are fewer than 400,000 clones, around 90% observed once, and the top ten hold approximately 2.9%. Material for sequencing was peripheral blood. Receptors originate from a human donor in a cohort sampled during active COVID-19.

Concerning this clone: In the same sample, other DNA sequences code for this CDR3. The chain recombines TRBV3-1 (or the pseudogene TRBV3-2) with TRBJ1-6; D is unclear. The CDR3 consists of 15 residues. Germline CDR1 reads LGHDT; CDR2 reads YNNKEL (reference sequence). Trimming stripped 4 bases from V and 3 bases from J, with 10 bases between. Written as DNA, the CDR3 is TGTGCCAGCAGCCCCGGGGAAAGCTATAATTCACCCCTCCACTTT. Translating it yields CASSPGESYNSPLHF.

The gene calls are TRBV7-2 and TRBJ1-3, with D perhaps matching TRBD1 (5 bases). V was cut by 5 bases and J by 4 bases, with 18 bases left in between. Germline assignment: CDR1 SGHTA and CDR2 FQGNSA. There are 16 residues in the CDR3. CDR3 bases: TGTGCCAGCAGCCTAAGCCCTGGGGGGGACGGAAACACCATATATTTT. It is translated as CASSLSPGGDGNTIYF. Full variable domain (outside the CDR3, taken from reference TRBV7-2 and TRBJ1-3): GAGVSQSPSNKVTEKGKDVELRCDPISGHTALYWYRQSLGQGLEFLIYFQGNSAPDKSGLPSDRFSAERTGGSVSTLTIQRTQQEDSAVYLCASSLSPGGDGNTIYFGEGSWLTVV.

This rearrangement joins TRBV11-2 to TRBJ1-1; 7 bases agree with TRBD1. This CDR3 spans 16 amino acids. J lost 1 base, V lost 2 bases, and 7 bases had no gene match. CDR1 and CDR2 (germline): SGHAT, FQNNGV. The CDR3 loop is CASSLPQTGWNTEAFF. In DNA form, the CDR3 reads TGTGCCAGCAGCTTACCCCAGACAGGGTGGAACACTGAAGCTTTCTTT.

This clone was seen more than once but under ten times. This chain joins TRBV5-6 and TRBJ2-5; D not certain. V lost 4 bases and J 1 base, leaving 11 bases between the germline ends. Germline V gene data show CDR1 as SGHDT and CDR2 as YYEEEE. There are 14 residues in the CDR3. CDR3 protein: CASSRGSLQETQYF. DNA for the CDR3: TGTGCCAGCAGCCGCGGCAGCCTCCAAGAGACCCAGTACTTC.

The gene calls are TRBV30 and TRBJ1-5; TRBD1 agrees at 7 bases. This CDR3 is 17 amino acids long. Per germline, CDR1 GTSNPN and CDR2 SVGIG (reference sequence). Unmatched junction bases numbered 8, after V lost 0 bases and J lost 0 bases. In nucleotides, the CDR3 is TGTGCCTGGAGTGTAGATCCGACAGGGTATAGCAATCAGCCCCAGCATTTT. As protein: CAWSVDPTGYSNQPQHF. Using reference TRBV30 and TRBJ1-5 for the parts outside the CDR3, the full variable domain is SQTIHQWPATLVQPVGSPLSLECTVEGTSNPNLYWYRQAAGRGLQLLFYSVGIGQISSEVPQNLSASRPQDRQFILSSKKLLLSDSGFYLCAWSVDPTGYSNQPQHFGDGTRLSIL.

The V call is TRBV7-9, the J call TRBJ2-2; unclear D gene. The CDR3 covers 14 residues. Trimming removed 5 bases from V and 8 bases from J, with 15 bases in between. Germline CDR1 is SEHNR and CDR2 is FQNEAQ (reference sequence). The CDR3 loop is CASSKHVTMGELFF. The CDR3 DNA is TGTGCCAGCAGCAAACACGTAACGATGGGGGAGCTGTTTTTT.

The CDR3 region is CASSQRGGNEQFF. For the CDR3, the DNA is TGTGCCAGCAGCCAACGGGGGGGCAATGAGCAGTTCTTC. The V and J genes are TRBV4-2 and TRBJ2-1; 8 nucleotides match TRBD2. Trimming took 2 bases from V and 6 from J; bases not matched to a gene: 0. The CDR3 contains 13 residues. In germline, CDR1 is LGHNA, CDR2 YNFKEQ.

The sample holds one count of this clone. This rearrangement joins TRBV7-2 to TRBJ2-5; weak D call: TRBD2 (7 bases). Trimming removed 4 bases at V and 4 bases at J, with 16 bases between. Germline lookup yields CDR1 SGHTA and CDR2 FQGNSA. This CDR3 region has 15 residues. The DNA of the CDR3 is TGTGCCAGCAGCTCCCGAAGGGGGGGTGGAGAGACCCAGTACTTC. It codes for CASSSRRGGGETQYF.

The CDR3: CASIQGLNSPLHF. CDR3 in DNA: TGTGCCAGCATACAGGGCCTTAATTCACCCCTCCACTTT. The chain employs TRBV2 and TRBJ1-6; possible D gene TRBD1, 6 bases. Germline assignment: CDR1 SNHLY and CDR2 FYNNEI. The CDR3 covers 13 residues. V was clipped by 7 bases and J by 6 bases, with 10 bases between them.

This clone was found once. The V call is TRBV10-1, the J call TRBJ2-7; the match to TRBD1 covers 8 bases. From germline, CDR1 is WNHNN and CDR2 SYGVQD (reference sequence). V lost 3 bases to trimming and J lost 6 bases; unmatched junction nucleotides: 7. The CDR3 has 14 residues. CDR3 nucleotide sequence: TGCGCCAGCAGTGAATTACAGGGGGTAAGCGAGCAGTACTTC. Translating gives CASSELQGVSEQYF.

This rearrangement joins TRBV7-9 to TRBJ2-5; the D gene is possibly TRBD1 (8 bases). Per the germline V gene, CDR1 is SEHNR and CDR2 is FQNEAQ (reference sequence). CDR3 size: 15 residues. The V end was cut by 0 bases, the J end by 10 bases, with 18 bases between. The CDR3 spells CASSLAPGGAGDQYF. The CDR3 DNA reads as TGTGCCAGCAGCTTAGCGCCAGGGGGCGCGGGAGACCAGTACTTC.

The chain employs TRBV4-1 and TRBJ1-3, with D hard to call. The germline V gene has CDR1 MGHRA and CDR2 YSYEKL. The CDR3 is made up of 18 amino acids. V lost 0 bases to trimming and J lost 0 bases, with 15 bases between them. CDR3 region: CASSQDEGGLRSGNTIYF. For the CDR3, the DNA is TGCGCCAGCAGCCAAGATGAGGGAGGTCTTCGCTCTGGAAACACCATATATTTT.

This clone was observed a few times. Germline is not matched at one junction end, which may reflect a read error. Distinct nucleotide sequences in the sample also encode this CDR3. The rearrangement joins TRBV6-2 or TRBV6-3 to TRBJ1-1; D perhaps matches TRBD1 (6 bases). The CDR3 is made up of 14 amino acids. Germline V lookup: CDR1 MNHEY, CDR2 SVGEGT. This CDR3 reads CASSYSTGNTEAFF. The CDR3 DNA reads as TGTGCCAGCAGCTACTCGACAGGGAACACTGAAGCTTTCTTT.

V is TRBV19 and J is TRBJ2-5; 12 positions match TRBD2. Germline loops: CDR1 LNHDA, CDR2 SQIVND (reference sequence). Unmatched junction bases numbered 4, after V lost 0 bases and J lost 5 bases. The CDR3 is made up of 16 amino acids. As DNA, the CDR3 is TGTGCCAGTAGTATAGAGCTAGCGGGGGGGCGGGAGACCCAGTACTTC. This sequence encodes CASSIELAGGRETQYF.